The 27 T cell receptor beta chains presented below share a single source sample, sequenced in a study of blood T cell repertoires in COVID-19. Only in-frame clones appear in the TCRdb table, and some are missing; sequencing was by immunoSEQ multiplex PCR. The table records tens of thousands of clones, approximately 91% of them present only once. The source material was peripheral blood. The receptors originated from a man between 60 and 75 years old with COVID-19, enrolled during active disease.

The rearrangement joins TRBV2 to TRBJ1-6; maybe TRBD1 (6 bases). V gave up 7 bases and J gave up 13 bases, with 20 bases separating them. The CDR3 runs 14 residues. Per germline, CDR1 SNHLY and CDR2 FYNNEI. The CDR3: CASNVIRDIWPLHF. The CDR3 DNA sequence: TGTGCCAGCAATGTGATCCGGGACATATGGCCCCTCCACTTT. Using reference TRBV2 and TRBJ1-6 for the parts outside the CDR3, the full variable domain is EPEVTQTPSHQVTQMGQEVILRCVPISNHLYFYWYRQILGQKVEFLVSFYNNEISEKSEIFDDQFSVERPDGSNFTLKIRSTKLEDSAMYFCASNVIRDIWPLHFGNGTRLTVT.

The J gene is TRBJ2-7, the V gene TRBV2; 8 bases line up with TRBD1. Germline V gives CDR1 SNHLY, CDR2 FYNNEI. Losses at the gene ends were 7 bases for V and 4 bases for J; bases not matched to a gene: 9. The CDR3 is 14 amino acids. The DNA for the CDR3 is TGTGCCAGCAAGGGACAGGTTAACTTTTACGAGCAGTACTTC. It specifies CASKGQVNFYEQYF.

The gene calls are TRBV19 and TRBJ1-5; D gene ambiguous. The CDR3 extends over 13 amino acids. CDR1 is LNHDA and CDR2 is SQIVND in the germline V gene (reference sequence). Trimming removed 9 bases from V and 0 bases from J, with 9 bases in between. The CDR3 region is CASQDYSNQPQHF. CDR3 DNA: TGTGCCAGCCAGGACTATAGCAATCAGCCCCAGCATTTT. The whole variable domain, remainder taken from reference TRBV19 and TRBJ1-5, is DGGITQSPKYLFRKEGQNVTLSCEQNLNHDAMYWYRQDPGQGLRLIYYSQIVNDFQKGDIAEGYSVSREKKESFPLTVTSAQKNPTAFYLCASQDYSNQPQHFGDGTRLSIL.

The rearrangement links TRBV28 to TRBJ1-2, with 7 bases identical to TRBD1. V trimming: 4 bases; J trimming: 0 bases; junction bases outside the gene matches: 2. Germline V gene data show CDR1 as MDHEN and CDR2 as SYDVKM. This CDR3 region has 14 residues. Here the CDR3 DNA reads TGTGCCAGCAGTTCCGGACAGGCTAACTATGGCTACACCTTC. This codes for CASSSGQANYGYTF.

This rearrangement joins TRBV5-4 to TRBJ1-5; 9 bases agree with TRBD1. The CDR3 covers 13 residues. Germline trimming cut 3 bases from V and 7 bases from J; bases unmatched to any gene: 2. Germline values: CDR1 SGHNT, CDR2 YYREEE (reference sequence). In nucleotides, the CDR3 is TGTGCCAGCAGCTATGACAGGGGGCAGCCCCAGCATTTT. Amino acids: CASSYDRGQPQHF. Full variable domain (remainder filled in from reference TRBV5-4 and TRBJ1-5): ETGVTQSPTHLIKTRGQQVTLRCSSQSGHNTVSWYQQALGQGPQFIFQYYREEENGRGNFPPRFSGLQFPNYSSELNVNALELDDSALYLCASSYDRGQPQHFGDGTRLSIL.

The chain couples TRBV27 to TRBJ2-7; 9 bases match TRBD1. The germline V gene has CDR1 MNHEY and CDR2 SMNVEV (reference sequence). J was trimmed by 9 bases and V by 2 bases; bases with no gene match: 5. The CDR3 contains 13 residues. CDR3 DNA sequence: TGTGCCAGCAGTTTAGGGGGACAGGGCGCGCAGTACTTC. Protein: CASSLGGQGAQYF.

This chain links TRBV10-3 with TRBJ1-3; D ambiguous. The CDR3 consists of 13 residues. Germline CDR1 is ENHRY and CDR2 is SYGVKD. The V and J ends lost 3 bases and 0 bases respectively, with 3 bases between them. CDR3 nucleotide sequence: TGTGCCATCAGTGATAGCTCTGGAAACACCATATATTTT. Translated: CAISDSSGNTIYF.

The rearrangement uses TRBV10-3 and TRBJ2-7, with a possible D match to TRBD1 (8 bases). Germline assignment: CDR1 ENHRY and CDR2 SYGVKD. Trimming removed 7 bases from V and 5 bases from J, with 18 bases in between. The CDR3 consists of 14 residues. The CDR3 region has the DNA TGTGCCATCAAGGAGACAGGGGAGGGAAACGAGCAGTACTTC. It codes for CAIKETGEGNEQYF.

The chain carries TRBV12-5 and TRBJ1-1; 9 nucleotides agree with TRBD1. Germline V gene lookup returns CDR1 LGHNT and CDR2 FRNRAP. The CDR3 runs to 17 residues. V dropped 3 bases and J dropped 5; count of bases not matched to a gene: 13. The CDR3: CASGFWGQGRDKTEAFF. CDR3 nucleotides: TGTGCTAGTGGTTTCTGGGGACAGGGACGAGACAAAACTGAAGCTTTCTTT.

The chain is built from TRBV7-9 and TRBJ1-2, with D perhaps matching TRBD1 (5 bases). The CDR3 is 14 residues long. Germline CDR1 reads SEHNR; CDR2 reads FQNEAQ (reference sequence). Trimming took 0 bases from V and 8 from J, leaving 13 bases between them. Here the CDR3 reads CASSLAEGQEGYTF. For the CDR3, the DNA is TGTGCCAGCAGCTTAGCGGAGGGGCAGGAGGGCTACACCTTC.

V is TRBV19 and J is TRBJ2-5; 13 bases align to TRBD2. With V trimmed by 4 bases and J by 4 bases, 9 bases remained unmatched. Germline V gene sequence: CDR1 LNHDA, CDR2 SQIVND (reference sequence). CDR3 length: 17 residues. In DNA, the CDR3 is TGTGCCAGTAGTACGCCTGGACTAGCGGGAGTAGGAGAGACCCAGTACTTC. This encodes CASSTPGLAGVGETQYF. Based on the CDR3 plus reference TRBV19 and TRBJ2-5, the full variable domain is DGGITQSPKYLFRKEGQNVTLSCEQNLNHDAMYWYRQDPGQGLRLIYYSQIVNDFQKGDIAEGYSVSREKKESFPLTVTSAQKNPTAFYLCASSTPGLAGVGETQYFGPGTRLLVL.

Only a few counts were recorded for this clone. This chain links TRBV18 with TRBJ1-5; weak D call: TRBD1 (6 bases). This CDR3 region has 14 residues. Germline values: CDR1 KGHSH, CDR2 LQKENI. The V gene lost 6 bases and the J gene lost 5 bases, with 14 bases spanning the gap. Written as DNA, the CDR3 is TGTGCCAGCTCCCCTGGACAGATAGATCAGCCCCAGCATTTT. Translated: CASSPGQIDQPQHF.

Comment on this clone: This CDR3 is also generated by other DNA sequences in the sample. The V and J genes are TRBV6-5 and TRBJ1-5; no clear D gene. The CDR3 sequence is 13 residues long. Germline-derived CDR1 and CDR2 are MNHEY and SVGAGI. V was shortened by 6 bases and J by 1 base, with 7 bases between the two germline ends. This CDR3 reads CASSRVSNQPQHF. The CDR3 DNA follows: TGTGCCAGCAGCCGTGTGAGCAATCAGCCCCAGCATTTT.

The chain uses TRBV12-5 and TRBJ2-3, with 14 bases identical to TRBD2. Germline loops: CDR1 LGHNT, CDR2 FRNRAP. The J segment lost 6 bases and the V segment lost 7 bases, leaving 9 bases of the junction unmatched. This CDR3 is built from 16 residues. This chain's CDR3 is CASARTSGRSPDTQYF. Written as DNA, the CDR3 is TGTGCTAGTGCCAGGACTAGCGGGAGGTCCCCCGATACGCAGTATTTT.

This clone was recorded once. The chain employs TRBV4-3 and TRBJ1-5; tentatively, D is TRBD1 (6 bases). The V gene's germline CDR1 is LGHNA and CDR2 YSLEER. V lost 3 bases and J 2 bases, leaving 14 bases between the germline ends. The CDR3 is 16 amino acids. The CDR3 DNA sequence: TGCGCCAGCAGCCAGTATCCAGGGGCGGGCAATCAGCCCCAGCATTTT. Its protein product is CASSQYPGAGNQPQHF.

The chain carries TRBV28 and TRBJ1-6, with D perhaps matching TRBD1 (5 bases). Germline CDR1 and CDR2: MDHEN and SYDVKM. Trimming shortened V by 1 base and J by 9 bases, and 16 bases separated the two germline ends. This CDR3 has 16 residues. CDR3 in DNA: TGTGCCAGCAGTTTATTCAGGCAGGGATGGTTTTCACCCCTCCACTTT. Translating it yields CASSLFRQGWFSPLHF.

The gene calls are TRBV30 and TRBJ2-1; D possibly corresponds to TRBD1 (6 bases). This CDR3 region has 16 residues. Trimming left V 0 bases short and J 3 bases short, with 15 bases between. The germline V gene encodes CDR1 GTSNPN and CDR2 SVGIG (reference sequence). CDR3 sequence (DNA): TGTGCCTGGAGTGTAAAGGGGCAGGGGAACTACAATGAGCAGTTCTTC. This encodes CAWSVKGQGNYNEQFF.

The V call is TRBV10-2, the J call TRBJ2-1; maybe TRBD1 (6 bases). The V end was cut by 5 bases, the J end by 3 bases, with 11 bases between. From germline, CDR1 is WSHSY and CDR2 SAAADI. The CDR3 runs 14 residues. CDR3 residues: CASSTNRDYNEQFF. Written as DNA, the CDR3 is TGCGCCAGCAGTACCAACAGGGACTACAATGAGCAGTTCTTC.

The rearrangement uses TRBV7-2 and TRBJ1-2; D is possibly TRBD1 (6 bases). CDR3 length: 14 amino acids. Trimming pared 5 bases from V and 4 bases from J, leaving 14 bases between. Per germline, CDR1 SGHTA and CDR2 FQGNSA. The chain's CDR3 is CASSPDRRSYGYTF. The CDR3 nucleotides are TGTGCCAGCAGCCCTGACAGGAGAAGCTATGGCTACACCTTC. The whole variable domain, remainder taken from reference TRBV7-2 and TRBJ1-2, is GAGVSQSPSNKVTEKGKDVELRCDPISGHTALYWYRQSLGQGLEFLIYFQGNSAPDKSGLPSDRFSAERTGGSVSTLTIQRTQQEDSAVYLCASSPDRRSYGYTFGSGTRLTVV.

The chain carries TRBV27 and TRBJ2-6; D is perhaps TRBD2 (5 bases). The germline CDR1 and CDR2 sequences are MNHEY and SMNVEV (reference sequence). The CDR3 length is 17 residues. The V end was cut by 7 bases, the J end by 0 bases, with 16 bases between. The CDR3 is CASTSFGLPSGANVLTF. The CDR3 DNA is TGTGCCAGCACCTCCTTCGGACTGCCCTCTGGGGCCAACGTCCTGACTTTC.

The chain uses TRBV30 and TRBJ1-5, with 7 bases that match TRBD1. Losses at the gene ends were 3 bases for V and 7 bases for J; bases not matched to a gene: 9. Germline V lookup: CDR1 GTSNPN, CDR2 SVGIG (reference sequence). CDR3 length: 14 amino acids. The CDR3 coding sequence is TGTGCCTGGAGCACCCGGGACAGACTACAGCCCCAGCATTTT. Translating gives CAWSTRDRLQPQHF.

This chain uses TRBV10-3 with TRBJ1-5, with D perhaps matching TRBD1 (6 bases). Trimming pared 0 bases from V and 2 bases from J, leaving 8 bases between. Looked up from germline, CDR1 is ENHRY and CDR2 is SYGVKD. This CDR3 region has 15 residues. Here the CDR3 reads CAISESGGGNQPQHF. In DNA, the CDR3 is TGTGCCATCAGTGAGTCAGGGGGGGGCAATCAGCCCCAGCATTTT.

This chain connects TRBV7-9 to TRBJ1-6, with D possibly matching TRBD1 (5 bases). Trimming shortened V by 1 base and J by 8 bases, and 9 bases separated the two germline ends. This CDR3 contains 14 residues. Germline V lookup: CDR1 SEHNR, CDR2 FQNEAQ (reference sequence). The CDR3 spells CASSLEAGHSPLHF. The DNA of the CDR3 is TGTGCCAGCAGCTTAGAGGCAGGGCATTCACCCCTCCACTTT.

The CDR3 coding sequence is TGTGCCAGCAGTCCTGGACAGAATTCACCCCTCCACTTT. Encoded protein: CASSPGQNSPLHF. The rearrangement links TRBV6-4 to TRBJ1-6, with D perhaps TRBD1 (6 bases). Deletions cut 5 bases from V and 7 bases from J, with 9 bases between. The CDR3 has 13 amino acids. Germline CDR1 MRHNA, CDR2 SNTAGT.

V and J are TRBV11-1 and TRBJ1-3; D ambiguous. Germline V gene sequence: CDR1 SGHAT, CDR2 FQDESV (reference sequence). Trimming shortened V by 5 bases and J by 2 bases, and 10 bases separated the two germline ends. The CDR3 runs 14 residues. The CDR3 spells CASSPTPPGNTIYF. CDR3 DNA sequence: TGTGCCAGCAGCCCAACACCACCTGGAAACACCATATATTTT.

The CDR3 region is CAISEILAGRNEQFF. CDR3 sequence (DNA): TGTGCCATCAGCGAAATTTTAGCGGGAAGGAATGAGCAGTTCTTC. V is TRBV10-3 and J is TRBJ2-1; TRBD2 aligns across 8 bases. V lost 6 bases and J lost 7; bases outside the gene matches: 11. The germline V gene has CDR1 ENHRY and CDR2 SYGVKD. This CDR3 spans 15 amino acids.

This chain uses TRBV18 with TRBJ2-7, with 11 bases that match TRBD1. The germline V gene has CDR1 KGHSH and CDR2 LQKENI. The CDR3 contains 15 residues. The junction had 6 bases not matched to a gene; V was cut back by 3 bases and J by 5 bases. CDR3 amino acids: CASSPRTGGDNEQYF. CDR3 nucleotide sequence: TGTGCCAGCTCACCTCGGACAGGGGGCGACAACGAGCAGTACTTC.